This T cell receptor beta chain is drawn from a study of control samples from healthy donors and cancer patients (dated by TCRdb to between 2020 and 2021). In the case of this clone: Its antigen specificity is not known. Base qualities are missing; no much larger clone stands one base away.

The method behind the library was the immunoSEQ multiplex PCR assay. Here the immuneACCESS table is served through TCRdb, limited to in-frame sequences with V and J called. Missing clones are a known gap in these copies; in checked studies unresolved V genes cover under half, and the rest lacks a known reason. The sample data list some 130,000 clones, and about 92% of these were observed just once. Of the sample, 1.7% falls within the top ten clones. CDR1 MNHEY and CDR2 SVGAGI are derived from the germline V gene. The cysteine opens and the phenylalanine closes a CDR3 of 14 amino acids. CDR3 DNA is the only sequence kept; it has 42 bases, read in frame from the first base. Compared with germline, V lacks 6 bases and J lacks 3 bases; bases without a gene match: 4.

The receptor's source is a man in his forties or fifties with head and neck cancer. The specimen sequenced was PBMCs. The chain is encoded by TRBV6-5 joined to TRBJ1-2; the central 10 bases match TRBD1. This receptor carries the CDR3 CASRDRGLDYGYTF. The DNA reads TGTGCCAGCAGAGACAGGGGGCTAGACTATGGCTACACCTTC.